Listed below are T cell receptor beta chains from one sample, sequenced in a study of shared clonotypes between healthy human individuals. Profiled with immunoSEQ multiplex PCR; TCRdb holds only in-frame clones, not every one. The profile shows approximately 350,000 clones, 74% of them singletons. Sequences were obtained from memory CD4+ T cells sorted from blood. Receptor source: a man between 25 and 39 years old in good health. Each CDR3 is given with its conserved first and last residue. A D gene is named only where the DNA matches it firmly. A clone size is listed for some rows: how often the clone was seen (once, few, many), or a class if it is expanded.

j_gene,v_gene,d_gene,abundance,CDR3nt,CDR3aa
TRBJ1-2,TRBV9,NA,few,TGTGCCAGCAGCGCCCAAGATCTCTATGGCTACACCTTC,CASSAQDLYGYTF
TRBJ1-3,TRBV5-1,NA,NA,TGCGCCAGCAGCTTGGGGTCCTCTGGAAACACCATATATTTT,CASSLGSSGNTIYF
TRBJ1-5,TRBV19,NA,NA,TGTGCCGCGAAAGGCTCCAGGTCCGCGGCTCAGCATTTT,CAAKGSRSAAQHF
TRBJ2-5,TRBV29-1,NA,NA,TGCAGCGTTGAACGTCAACAAGAGACCCAGTACTTC,CSVERQQETQYF
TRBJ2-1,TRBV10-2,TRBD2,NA,TGCGCCAGCAGTGATTTTAGCGGGAGCGCCTACAATGAGCAGTTCTTC,CASSDFSGSAYNEQFF
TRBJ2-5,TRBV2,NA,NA,TGTGCCAGCAGTGAAAGGGAGACCCAGTACTTC,CASSERETQYF
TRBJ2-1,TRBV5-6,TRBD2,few,TGTGCCAGCAGCCCGTATAGCGGGCTTACCTACAATGAGCAGTTCTTC,CASSPYSGLTYNEQFF
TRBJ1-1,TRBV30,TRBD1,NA,TGTGCCTGGAGTCGTTACCGGGGACAGGGGGTCGGGGGGACTGAAGCTTTCTTT,CAWSRYRGQGVGGTEAFF
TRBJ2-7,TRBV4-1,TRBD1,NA,TGCGCCAGCAGCCAGCCCCGGGACAGGGGATTCGAGCAGTACTTC,CASSQPRDRGFEQYF
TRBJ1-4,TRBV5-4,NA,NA,TGTGCCAGCAGCTTGGACAGGAGTAATGAAAAACTGTTTTTT,CASSLDRSNEKLFF
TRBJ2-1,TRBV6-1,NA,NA,TGTGCCAGCAGGACGGTTAACAATGAGCAGTTCTTC,CASRTVNNEQFF
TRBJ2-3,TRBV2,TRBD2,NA,TGTGCCAGCAAAAAGCGGGAGGGTCAGGATACGCAGTATTTT,CASKKREGQDTQYF
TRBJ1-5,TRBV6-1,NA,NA,TGTGCCAGCAGTGAATGGGGACAACCCAATCAGCCCCAGCATTTT,CASSEWGQPNQPQHF
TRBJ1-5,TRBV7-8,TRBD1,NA,TGTGCCAGCAGCTTGGCCAGGGGGAGCACTCAGCCCCAGCATTTT,CASSLARGSTQPQHF
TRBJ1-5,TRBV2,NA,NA,TGTGCCAGCACCTTGGGGGGTAGCAATCAGCCCCAGCATTTT,CASTLGGSNQPQHF
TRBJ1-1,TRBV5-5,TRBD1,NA,TGTGCCAGCAGCTACGGACAGGGAGGTACTGAAGCTTTCTTT,CASSYGQGGTEAFF
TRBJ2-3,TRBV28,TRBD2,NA,TGTGCCAGCAGTCCACCACGACTAGCGGGAGGAGGTACAGATACGCAGTATTTT,CASSPPRLAGGGTDTQYF
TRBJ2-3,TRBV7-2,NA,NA,TGTGCCAGCAGCCAACCTTATAGAGATACGCAGTATTTT,CASSQPYRDTQYF
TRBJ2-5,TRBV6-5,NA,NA,TGTGCCAGCAGTTGGCGGACGCTCGGGGAGACCCAGTACTTC,CASSWRTLGETQYF
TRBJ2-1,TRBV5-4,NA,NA,TGTGCCAGCAGCGGTCAAACAGTTTACGAGCAGTTCTTC,CASSGQTVYEQFF
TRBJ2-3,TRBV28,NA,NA,TGTGCCAGCAGGAAGTTGGCAGGGACAGATACGCAGTATTTT,CASRKLAGTDTQYF
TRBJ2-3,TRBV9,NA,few,TGTGCCAGCAGCGTAGAGGGCAGTGGGTGGACAGATACGCAGTATTTT,CASSVEGSGWTDTQYF
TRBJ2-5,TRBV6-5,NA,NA,TGTGCCGACCAGATACCCACTAGTCCTGAGACCCAGTACTTC,CADQIPTSPETQYF
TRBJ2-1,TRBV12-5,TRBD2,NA,TGTGCTAGTGGTTCCGGGACTAGCCATTTCAATGAGCAGTTCTTC,CASGSGTSHFNEQFF
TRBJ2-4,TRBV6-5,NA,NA,TGTGCCAGCGCGCAGTTAGACATTCAGTACTTC,CASAQLDIQYF
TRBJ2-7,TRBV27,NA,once,TGTGCCAGCAGTGATTACAGGGGACTTAACTCCTACGAGCAGTACTTC,CASSDYRGLNSYEQYF
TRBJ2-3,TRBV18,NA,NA,TGTGCCAGCTCACTGACGGGGAACACAGATACGCAGTATTTT,CASSLTGNTDTQYF
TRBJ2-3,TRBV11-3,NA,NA,TGTGCCAGCAGCTTAGATTGGGGATCCACAGATACGCAGTATTTT,CASSLDWGSTDTQYF
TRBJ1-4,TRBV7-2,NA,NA,TGTGCCAGCAGCTTCGGGGGGACTAATGAAAAACTGTTTTTT,CASSFGGTNEKLFF
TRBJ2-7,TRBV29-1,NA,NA,TGCAGCGTTGCCCTGGAAGACGAGCAGTACTTC,CSVALEDEQYF
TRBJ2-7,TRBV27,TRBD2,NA,TGTGCCACCGCACCGGGACTAGATTACGAGCAGTACTTC,CATAPGLDYEQYF
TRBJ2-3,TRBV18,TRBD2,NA,TGTGCCAGCTCACCACTTAGCGGGGGTAGCACAGATACGCAGTATTTT,CASSPLSGGSTDTQYF
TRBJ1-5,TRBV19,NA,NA,TGTGCCAGTAGTATGGAAAGAAGTCCCCATCAGCCCCAGCATTTT,CASSMERSPHQPQHF
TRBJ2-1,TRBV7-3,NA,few,TGTGCCAGCAGCTTAAACGGACACTCCTACAATGAGCAGTTCTTC,CASSLNGHSYNEQFF
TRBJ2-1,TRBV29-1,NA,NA,TGCAGCGTTGAATCCGGGTTTGGAGGAAATGAGCAGTTCTTC,CSVESGFGGNEQFF
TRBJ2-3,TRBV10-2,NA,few,TGCGCCAGCACCCTGACAGGATCTAGCACAGATACGCAGTATTTT,CASTLTGSSTDTQYF
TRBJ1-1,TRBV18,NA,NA,TGTGCCAGCTCACCACCGCAGCAGGAGGGTACTGAAGCTTTCTTT,CASSPPQQEGTEAFF
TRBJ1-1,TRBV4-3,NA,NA,TGCGCCAGCAGCCAAGAAGAGAACACTGAAGCTTTCTTT,CASSQEENTEAFF
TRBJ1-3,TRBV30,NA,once,TGTGCCTGGTCGGATCTCTCTGGAAACACCATATATTTT,CAWSDLSGNTIYF
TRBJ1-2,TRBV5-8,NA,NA,TGTGCCAGCAGCTTTAGGCGCCAGCGCTATGGCTACACCTTC,CASSFRRQRYGYTF
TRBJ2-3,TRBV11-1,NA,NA,TGTGCCAGCAGCTTAAGGATGGGGGATACGCAGTATTTT,CASSLRMGDTQYF
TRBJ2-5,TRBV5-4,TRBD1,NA,TGTGCCAGCAGCTTAGACAGGGGGGGAGAGACCCAGTACTTC,CASSLDRGGETQYF
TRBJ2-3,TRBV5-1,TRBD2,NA,TGCGCCAGCAGCCACGCCCAGGGAGGGGGCACAGATACGCAGTATTTT,CASSHAQGGGTDTQYF
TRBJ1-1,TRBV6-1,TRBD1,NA,TGTGCCAGCAGCGGACAGGGGTGGGACACTGAAGCTTTCTTT,CASSGQGWDTEAFF
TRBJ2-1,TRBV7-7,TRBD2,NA,TGTGCTAGCAGCTCTGGGGGGGGTTTAGAGCAGTTCTTC,CASSSGGGLEQFF
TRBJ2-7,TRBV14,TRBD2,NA,TGTGCCAGCAGCCTCACTAGCGGATGGACCTACGAGCAGTACTTC,CASSLTSGWTYEQYF
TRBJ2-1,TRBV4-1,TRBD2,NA,TGCGCCAGCAGCCAAGTCGGGACTAGGTCCAATGAGCAGTTCTTC,CASSQVGTRSNEQFF
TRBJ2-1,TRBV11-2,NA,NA,TGTGCCAGCAGCCACAGCGAGGTCAATGAGCAGTTCTTC,CASSHSEVNEQFF
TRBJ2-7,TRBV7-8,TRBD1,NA,TGTGCCAGCAGCAAGGACAGGGTGGCCTACGAGCAGTACTTC,CASSKDRVAYEQYF
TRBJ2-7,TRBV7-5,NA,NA,TGTGTCAGAAGCTTGTTGCTATCCTCATTTGGCGAGCAGTACTTC,CVRSLLLSSFGEQYF
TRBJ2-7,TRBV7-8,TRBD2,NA,TGTGCCAGCAGCTTAGTGGCGGGAGCTTTGTCCTACGAGCAGTACTTC,CASSLVAGALSYEQYF
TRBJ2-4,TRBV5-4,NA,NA,TGTGCCAGCAGCCCCTCCTTAGCCAAAAACATTCAGTACTTC,CASSPSLAKNIQYF
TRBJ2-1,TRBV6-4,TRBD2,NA,TGTGCCAGCAGTAAGCGGGAGGGCATGTACAATGAGCAGTTCTTC,CASSKREGMYNEQFF
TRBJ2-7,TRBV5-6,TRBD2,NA,TGTGCCAGCAGCTCTAAGGGACTAGCGGGATCTTTCTACGAGCAGTACTTC,CASSSKGLAGSFYEQYF
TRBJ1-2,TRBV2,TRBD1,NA,TGTGCCAGCACCCCGGACAGGACCTATGGCTACACCTTC,CASTPDRTYGYTF
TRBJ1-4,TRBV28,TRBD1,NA,TGTGCCAGCAGTCCCGGGACAGGTGCTAATGAAAAACTGTTTTTT,CASSPGTGANEKLFF
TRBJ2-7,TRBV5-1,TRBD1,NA,TGCGCCAGCAGCTTGGCCGGACAGGGCCCGTACTTC,CASSLAGQGPYF
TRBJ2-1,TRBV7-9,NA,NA,TGTGCCAGCAGCCCTAGTCCCGGGAATGAGCAGTTCTTC,CASSPSPGNEQFF